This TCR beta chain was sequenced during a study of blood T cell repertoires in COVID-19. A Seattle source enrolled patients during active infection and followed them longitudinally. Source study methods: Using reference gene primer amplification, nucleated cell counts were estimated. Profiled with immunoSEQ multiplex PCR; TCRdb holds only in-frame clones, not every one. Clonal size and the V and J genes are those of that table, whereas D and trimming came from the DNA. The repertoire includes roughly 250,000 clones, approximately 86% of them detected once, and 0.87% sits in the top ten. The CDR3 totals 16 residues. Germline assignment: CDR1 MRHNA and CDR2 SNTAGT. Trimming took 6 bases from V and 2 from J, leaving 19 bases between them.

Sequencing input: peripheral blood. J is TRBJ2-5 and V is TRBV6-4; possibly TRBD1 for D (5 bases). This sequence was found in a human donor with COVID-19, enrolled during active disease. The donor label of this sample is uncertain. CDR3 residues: CASSLSGSGSQETQYF. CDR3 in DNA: TGTGCCAGCAGCTTATCGGGTTCAGGGTCACAAGAGACCCAGTACTTC.